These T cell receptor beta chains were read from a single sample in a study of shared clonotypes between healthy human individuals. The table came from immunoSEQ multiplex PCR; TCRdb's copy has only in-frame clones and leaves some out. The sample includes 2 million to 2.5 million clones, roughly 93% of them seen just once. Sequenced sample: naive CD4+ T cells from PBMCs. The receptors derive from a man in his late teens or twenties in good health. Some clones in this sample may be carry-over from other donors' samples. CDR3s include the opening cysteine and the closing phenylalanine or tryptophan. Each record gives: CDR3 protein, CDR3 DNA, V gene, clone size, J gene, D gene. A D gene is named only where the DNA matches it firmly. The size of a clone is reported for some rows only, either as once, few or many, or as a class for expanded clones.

CDR3: CASSLDPPNEQFF
DNA: TGCGCCAGCAGCTTGGACCCTCCCAATGAGCAGTTCTTC
V: TRBV5-1
size: few
J: TRBJ2-1
D: -

CDR3: CASSLRGGGQPQHF
DNA: TGTGCCAGCAGCTTGAGAGGGGGCGGGCAGCCCCAGCATTTT
V: TRBV5-6
size: -
J: TRBJ1-5
D: TRBD1

CDR3: CASSPYGASGPQHF
DNA: TGTGCCAGCAGTCCCTATGGGGCCTCGGGGCCCCAGCATTTT
V: TRBV6-5
size: -
J: TRBJ1-5
D: -

CDR3: CASSSTTSGRVHEQFF
DNA: TGTGCCAGCAGCTCCACGACTAGCGGGAGAGTCCATGAGCAGTTCTTC
V: TRBV7-9
size: -
J: TRBJ2-1
D: TRBD2

CDR3: CASSYFRHTGELFF
DNA: TGTGCCAGCAGTTACTTTAGGCACACCGGGGAGCTGTTTTTT
V: TRBV6-5
size: -
J: TRBJ2-2
D: -

CDR3: CASSQPLADTQYF
DNA: TGCGCCAGCAGCCAACCCCTAGCGGATACGCAGTATTTT
V: TRBV4-1
size: once
J: TRBJ2-3
D: -

CDR3: CASSLWGEQYF
DNA: TGTGCCAGCAGTTTATGGGGAGAGCAGTACTTC
V: TRBV28
size: few
J: TRBJ2-7
D: -

CDR3: CASSIGGWFGGRSQPQHF
DNA: TGTGCCAGTAGTATAGGAGGGTGGTTCGGGGGACGAAGTCAGCCCCAGCATTTT
V: TRBV19
size: -
J: TRBJ1-5
D: -

CDR3: CASQQGGTEAFF
DNA: TGTGCCAGCCAGCAAGGGGGCACTGAAGCTTTCTTT
V: TRBV18
size: -
J: TRBJ1-1
D: -

CDR3: CASSIWLAGGTGELFF
DNA: TGTGCCAGTAGTATATGGCTAGCGGGAGGCACCGGGGAGCTGTTTTTT
V: TRBV19
size: -
J: TRBJ2-2
D: TRBD2

CDR3: CASSWEGGTDTQYF
DNA: TGCGCCAGCAGCTGGGAGGGGGGCACAGATACGCAGTATTTT
V: TRBV5-1
size: -
J: TRBJ2-3
D: -

CDR3: CASSDSLGGAYEQYF
DNA: TGTGCCAGCAGTGACTCCCTAGGGGGGGCCTACGAGCAGTACTTC
V: TRBV6-5
size: once
J: TRBJ2-7
D: -

CDR3: CASSVVGGSSYNEQFF
DNA: TGTGCCAGCAGCGTAGTAGGCGGAAGCTCCTACAATGAGCAGTTCTTC
V: TRBV9
size: -
J: TRBJ2-1
D: -

CDR3: CASSLYRGAHSNQPQHF
DNA: TGTGCCAGCAGTTTATACCGGGGGGCGCATAGCAATCAGCCCCAGCATTTT
V: TRBV28
size: -
J: TRBJ1-5
D: -

CDR3: CASSLAQATSHTGELFF
DNA: TGTGCCAGCAGTCTTGCCCAGGCGACTAGTCACACCGGGGAGCTGTTTTTT
V: TRBV2
size: -
J: TRBJ2-2
D: -

CDR3: CASSLTSGSLSGELFF
DNA: TGTGCCAGCAGCTTGACTAGCGGGAGTCTCTCCGGGGAGCTGTTTTTT
V: TRBV7-9
size: -
J: TRBJ2-2
D: TRBD2

CDR3: CASSPFTSGSTDTQYF
DNA: TGTGCCAGCTCACCTTTTACTAGCGGGAGTACAGATACGCAGTATTTT
V: TRBV18
size: -
J: TRBJ2-3
D: TRBD2

CDR3: CAWRPQGARKEKLFF
DNA: TGTGCCTGGAGACCACAGGGGGCGAGAAAGGAAAAACTGTTTTTT
V: TRBV30
size: -
J: TRBJ1-4
D: TRBD1

CDR3: CASSQKGRRNTGELFF
DNA: TGTGCCAGCAGCCAAAAGGGACGGAGGAACACCGGGGAGCTGTTTTTT
V: TRBV5-4
size: -
J: TRBJ2-2
D: -

CDR3: CASSIYSRAYEQYF
DNA: TGTGCCAGTAGTATTTACTCGCGGGCCTACGAGCAGTACTTC
V: TRBV19
size: once
J: TRBJ2-7
D: -

CDR3: CASSLRGGGPNEQFF
DNA: TGTGCCAGCAGCCTCCGAGGAGGGGGCCCCAATGAGCAGTTCTTC
V: TRBV11-3
size: -
J: TRBJ2-1
D: -

CDR3: CASSLARGPTDTQYF
DNA: TGTGCCAGCAGCTTAGCTAGAGGGCCCACAGATACGCAGTATTTT
V: TRBV7-9
size: -
J: TRBJ2-3
D: -

CDR3: CASSEPTSNEQFF
DNA: TGTGCCAGCAGTGAACCAACCTCCAATGAGCAGTTCTTC
V: TRBV6-1
size: -
J: TRBJ2-1
D: -

CDR3: CASSEVQGGYEQYF
DNA: TGTGCCAGCAGTGAGGTACAGGGGGGCTACGAGCAGTACTTC
V: TRBV6-1
size: -
J: TRBJ2-7
D: TRBD1

CDR3: CASSLRAGLETQYF
DNA: TGCGCCAGCAGCTTGCGAGCGGGCTTGGAGACCCAGTACTTC
V: TRBV5-1
size: -
J: TRBJ2-5
D: -

CDR3: CASSYSGQYPEGEAFF
DNA: TGTGCCAGCAGTTACTCAGGACAATACCCAGAGGGTGAAGCTTTCTTT
V: TRBV6-6
size: -
J: TRBJ1-1
D: -

CDR3: CASSEGGLPVAYNEQFF
DNA: TGTGCCAGCAGTGAAGGGGGACTCCCCGTGGCCTACAATGAGCAGTTCTTC
V: TRBV2
size: -
J: TRBJ2-1
D: -

CDR3: CASSQDWGLEPQHF
DNA: TGCGCCAGCAGCCAAGATTGGGGGTTGGAGCCCCAGCATTTT
V: TRBV4-3
size: -
J: TRBJ1-5
D: -

CDR3: CASSPQGTNTEAFF
DNA: TGTGCCAGCTCACCGCAGGGGACGAACACTGAAGCTTTCTTT
V: TRBV18
size: once
J: TRBJ1-1
D: -

CDR3: CASSDQSRGYNEKLFF
DNA: TGCGCCAGCAGTGATCAGTCCCGGGGGTACAATGAAAAACTGTTTTTT
V: TRBV10-2
size: -
J: TRBJ1-4
D: -